A single sample gave rise to the 2 T cell receptor beta chains below, sequenced in a study of blood T cell repertoires in COVID-19. The assay was immunoSEQ multiplex PCR, and TCRdb's table has in-frame clones only and misses some. The table includes 150,000 to 200,000 clones, roughly four fifths detected once. Sequenced input: peripheral blood. These receptor sequences come from a human donor with acute or convalescent COVID-19. The donor label of this sample is uncertain.

The chain uses TRBV5-1 and TRBJ2-1, with D maybe TRBD2 (6 bases). This CDR3 has 15 amino acids. Germline assignment: CDR1 SGHRS and CDR2 YFSETQ. V dropped 0 bases and J dropped 4 bases, with 11 bases sitting between them. The CDR3 DNA is TGCGCCAGCAGCTTGGATCCAGGGACTTACAATGAGCAGTTCTTC. Protein product: CASSLDPGTYNEQFF. Full variable domain (missing parts from reference TRBV5-1 and TRBJ2-1): KAGVTQTPRYLIKTRGQQVTLSCSPISGHRSVSWYQQTPGQGLQFLFEYFSETQRNKGNFPGRFSGRQFSNSRSEMNVSTLELGDSALYLCASSLDPGTYNEQFFGPGTRLTVL.

This clone came up a few times. In the same sample, other DNA sequences code for this CDR3. The CDR3 loop reads CASSLVRTSTDTQYF. The CDR3 DNA follows: TGCGCCAGCAGCTTGGTCCGTACTAGCACAGATACGCAGTATTTT. This chain connects TRBV5-1 to TRBJ2-3; D gene ambiguous. Trimming pared 0 bases from V and 0 bases from J, leaving 8 bases between. Germline V CDR1 and CDR2: SGHRS, YFSETQ. The CDR3 is 15 residues long.